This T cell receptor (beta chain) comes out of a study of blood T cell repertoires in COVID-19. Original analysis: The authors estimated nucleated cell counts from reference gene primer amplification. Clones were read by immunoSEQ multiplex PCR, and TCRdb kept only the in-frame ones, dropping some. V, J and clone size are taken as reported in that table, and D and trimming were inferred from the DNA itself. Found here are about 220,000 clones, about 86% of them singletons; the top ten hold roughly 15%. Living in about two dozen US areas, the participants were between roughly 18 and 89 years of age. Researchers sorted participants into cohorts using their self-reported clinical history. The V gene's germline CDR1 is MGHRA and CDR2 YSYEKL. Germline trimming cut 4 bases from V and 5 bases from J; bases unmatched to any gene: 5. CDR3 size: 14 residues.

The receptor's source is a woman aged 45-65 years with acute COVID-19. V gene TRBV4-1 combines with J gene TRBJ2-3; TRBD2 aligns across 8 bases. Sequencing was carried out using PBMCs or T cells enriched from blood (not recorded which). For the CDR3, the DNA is TGCGCCAGCAGCCCAGCGGGAGTGGGAGATACGCAGTATTTT. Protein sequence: CASSPAGVGDTQYF.